The 15 T cell receptor beta chains listed next were all sequenced from one sample in a study of cytomegalovirus exposure and HLA in healthy donors. Primers for the PCR totalled 60 Vbeta and 13 Jbeta. Profiling relied on immunoSEQ multiplex PCR, and the TCRdb table lists in-frame clones only, not all of them. The sample table includes 150,000 to 250,000 clones. The specimen sequenced was PBMCs. The source of these receptors is a boy between 10 and 17 years old in good health and CMV-seronegative.

The chain links TRBV5-1 to TRBJ2-7, with a tentative D call TRBD1 (6 bases). Germline V gives CDR1 SGHRS, CDR2 YFSETQ. This CDR3 spans 16 amino acids. V shed 0 bases and J shed 0 bases, with 13 bases lying between them. The CDR3 DNA reads as TGCGCCAGCAGCTTGGTGAGAGGGGGTTCCTCCTACGAGCAGTACTTC. This translates into CASSLVRGGSSYEQYF. The complete variable domain, with remaining parts taken from reference TRBV5-1 and TRBJ2-7, reads KAGVTQTPRYLIKTRGQQVTLSCSPISGHRSVSWYQQTPGQGLQFLFEYFSETQRNKGNFPGRFSGRQFSNSRSEMNVSTLELGDSALYLCASSLVRGGSSYEQYFGPGTRLTVT.

Remarks on this clone: The junction and the germline gene differ at one end; a read error may be behind it. V gene TRBV6-1 combines with J gene TRBJ2-3, with 9 bases that match TRBD2. The CDR3 runs 17 residues. Germline V CDR1 and CDR2: MNHNS, SASEGT. CDR3 DNA: TGTGCCAGCAGTGAAACCAGCGGGGGGACCTCCACAGGTACGCAGTATTTT. Translation: CASSETSGGTSTGTQYF.

V gene TRBV28 combines with J gene TRBJ2-1; D may be TRBD2 (6 bases). V lost 6 bases, J lost 6 bases, and 21 bases lay in between. The CDR3 totals 16 residues. CDR1 is MDHEN and CDR2 is SYDVKM in the germline V gene. The DNA of the CDR3 is TGTGCCAGCAGGTATGCTAGCGCCCCCGCTGTCAATGAGCAGTTCTTC. Protein product: CASRYASAPAVNEQFF.

V and J are TRBV5-5 and TRBJ2-5; possible D gene TRBD1, 6 bases. The DNA end is a closer match to TRBJ2-7, so the J assignment may be wrong. Germline lookup yields CDR1 SGHKS and CDR2 YYEKEE (reference sequence). CDR3 size: 15 residues. This chain's CDR3 is CASSLNQGKVHEQYF. CDR3 in DNA: TGTGCCAGCAGCCTGAACCAGGGGAAGGTCCACGAGCAGTACTTC.

This chain connects TRBV7-9 to TRBJ2-5; 8 bases are a match to TRBD2. The junction had 15 bases not matched to a gene; V was cut back by 4 bases and J by 5 bases. CDR1 is SEHNR and CDR2 is FQNEAQ in the germline V gene (reference sequence). The CDR3 covers 17 residues. CDR3 loop: CASSYLLARGAEETQYF. Here the CDR3 DNA reads TGTGCCAGCAGCTATCTTCTAGCGCGGGGGGCGGAGGAGACCCAGTACTTC.

The rearrangement links TRBV29-1 to TRBJ1-2, with a weak D call TRBD1 (6 bases). Germline assignment: CDR1 SQVTM and CDR2 ANQGSEA. This CDR3 has 14 amino acids. The V and J ends lost 0 bases and 5 bases respectively, with 13 bases between them. The CDR3 spells CSVEDQGLWYGYTF. In nucleotides, the CDR3 is TGCAGCGTTGAAGATCAGGGGCTGTGGTATGGCTACACCTTC.

V is TRBV27 and J is TRBJ1-3, with D possibly being TRBD1 (6 bases). CDR1 is MNHEY and CDR2 is SMNVEV in the germline V gene (reference sequence). This CDR3 is 19 amino acids long. The V and J ends lost 6 bases and 0 bases respectively, with 24 bases between them. The CDR3 region is CASRVTDSYPEFSGNTIYF. The CDR3 DNA reads as TGTGCCAGCAGGGTGACGGACAGTTATCCGGAATTCTCTGGAAACACCATATATTTT.

This sequence joins TRBV15 and TRBJ2-7; D is perhaps TRBD2 (5 bases). From germline, CDR1 is LNHNV and CDR2 YYDKDF (reference sequence). The CDR3 covers 14 residues. V was pared by 0 bases and J by 1 base, with 7 bases between. CDR3 loop: CATSRETGSYEQYF. The CDR3, as DNA: TGTGCCACCAGCAGAGAAACGGGATCCTACGAGCAGTACTTC.

This chain's CDR3 is CASSLARGRYNEQFF. In DNA form, the CDR3 reads TGCGCCAGCAGCTTGGCACGCGGCCGGTACAATGAGCAGTTCTTC. The V call is TRBV5-1, the J call TRBJ2-1; D uncertain. V gave up 0 bases and J gave up 4 bases, with 11 bases separating them. From germline, CDR1 is SGHRS and CDR2 YFSETQ. The CDR3 has 15 residues.

The genes are TRBV28 and TRBJ2-1; D is unclear. With 7 bases removed from V and 3 bases from J, the gap between germline ends came to 16 bases. The length of the CDR3 is 15 residues. Per the germline V gene, CDR1 is MDHEN and CDR2 is SYDVKM. The CDR3 loop is CASNPFSQYYNEQFF. The CDR3 DNA follows: TGTGCCAGCAATCCGTTCAGTCAATACTACAATGAGCAGTTCTTC. The full variable domain, its missing parts supplied by reference TRBV28 and TRBJ2-1, is DVKVTQSSRYLVKRTGEKVFLECVQDMDHENMFWYRQDPGLGLRLIYFSYDVKMKEKGDIPEGYSVSREKKERFSLILESASTNQTSMYLCASNPFSQYYNEQFFGPGTRLTVL.

This chain connects TRBV15 to TRBJ2-7; tentative D call: TRBD2 (6 bases). Deletions cut 0 bases from V and 2 bases from J, with 8 bases between. CDR1 and CDR2 (germline): LNHNV, YYDKDF (reference sequence). The CDR3 is 14 residues long. CDR3 loop: CATSRDSGPYEQYF. The CDR3 nucleotides are TGTGCCACCAGCAGAGATAGCGGACCCTACGAGCAGTACTTC. Complete variable domain (other parts from reference TRBV15 and TRBJ2-7): DAMVIQNPRYQVTQFGKPVTLSCSQTLNHNVMYWYQQKSSQAPKLLFHYYDKDFNNEADTPDNFQSRRPNTSFCFLDIRSPGLGDTAMYLCATSRDSGPYEQYFGPGTRLTVT.

The chain is built from TRBV30 and TRBJ2-5; D is perhaps TRBD1 (5 bases). TRBJ2-7 matches the DNA end more closely, so the J call is doubtful. The CDR3 loop spans 14 amino acids. The germline CDR1 and CDR2 sequences are GTSNPN and SVGIG (reference sequence). The CDR3 reads CAWSPPRRGYEQYF. The CDR3 DNA follows: TGTGCCTGGAGCCCACCCAGAAGGGGCTACGAGCAGTACTTC.

V gene TRBV29-1 combines with J gene TRBJ1-2, with TRBD1 identical over 7 bases. Germline values: CDR1 SQVTM, CDR2 ANQGSEA. The J segment lost 6 bases and the V segment lost 4 bases, leaving 5 bases of the junction unmatched. CDR3 length: 12 residues. The CDR3 loop is CSVGEGANGYTF. In DNA form, the CDR3 reads TGCAGCGTTGGAGAGGGGGCGAATGGCTACACCTTC.

Details on this clone: At the DNA level, this CDR3 is encoded by other sequences in the same sample as well. V is TRBV9 and J is TRBJ1-2; 8 bases line up with TRBD1. Germline V CDR1 and CDR2: SGDLS, YYNGEE. CDR3 length: 15 residues. V was clipped by 0 bases and J by 2 bases; unmatched bases: 3. The CDR3 is CASSVGGQGNYGYTF. The CDR3, as DNA: TGTGCCAGCAGCGTAGGTGGACAGGGAAACTATGGCTACACCTTC.

This chain uses TRBV6-1 with TRBJ2-3; possible D gene TRBD1, 6 bases. The germline CDR1 and CDR2 sequences are MNHNS and SASEGT. The CDR3 totals 12 residues. Trimming left V 6 bases short and J 3 bases short, with 7 bases between. CDR3 region: CASSGQTDTQYF. CDR3 nucleotide sequence: TGTGCCAGCAGCGGACAGACAGATACGCAGTATTTT.